One and the same sample provided the 19 T cell receptor beta chains below, sequenced in a study of blood T cell repertoires in COVID-19. Using immunoSEQ multiplex PCR, the repertoire was profiled, and TCRdb retains in-frame clones only, with some absent. This sample carries roughly 140,000 clones, roughly 88% of them seen once, and the ten largest clones take more than 8.5%. The sequencing input was peripheral blood. Receptor source: a man between 60 and 75 years old with active or convalescent COVID-19.

The chain carries TRBV18 and TRBJ2-5, with 7 bases that match TRBD1. V shed 2 bases and J 3 bases; nucleotides not matched to a gene: 0. The CDR3 runs 13 residues. Per germline, CDR1 KGHSH and CDR2 LQKENI. CDR3 in DNA: TGTGCCAGCTCACCAGGGACAGAAGAGACCCAGTACTTC. Residues: CASSPGTEETQYF. The full variable domain, rest sourced from reference TRBV18 and TRBJ2-5, is NAGVMQNPRHLVRRRGQEARLRCSPMKGHSHVYWYRQLPEEGLKFMVYLQKENIIDESGMPKERFSAEFPKEGPSILRIQQVVRGDSAAYFCASSPGTEETQYFGPGTRLLVL.

The chain joins TRBV27 to TRBJ1-6, with 8 bases fitting TRBD1. After removal of 6 bases from V and 5 bases from J, the junction contained 6 bases not matched to a gene. CDR1 is MNHEY and CDR2 is SMNVEV in the germline V gene (reference sequence). The length of the CDR3 is 15 residues. DNA for the CDR3: TGTGCCAGCAGCAGACAGGGGATTGATAATTCACCCCTCCACTTT. Translation gives CASSRQGIDNSPLHF.

V is TRBV20-1 and J is TRBJ1-4; D remains unclear. Per the germline V gene, CDR1 is DFQATT and CDR2 is SNEGSKA (reference sequence). This CDR3 spans 14 amino acids. Trimming cost V 3 bases and J 0 bases, with 8 bases left between them. The CDR3 is CSASVVATNEKLFF. The CDR3 DNA follows: TGCAGTGCTAGTGTGGTAGCAACTAATGAAAAACTGTTTTTT.

The chain links TRBV24-1 to TRBJ2-5; 12 nucleotides agree with TRBD2. CDR3 length: 20 residues. The germline gives CDR1 KGHDR, CDR2 SFDVKD. Losses at the gene ends were 5 bases for V and 2 bases for J; bases not matched to a gene: 17. The CDR3 nucleotides are TGTGCCACCAGTGGTCAATGGGGGGAGGGCCTAGCGGGAGGGCAAGAGACCCAGTACTTC. It codes for CATSGQWGEGLAGGQETQYF.

This chain connects TRBV29-1 to TRBJ2-5, with TRBD1 matching over 7 bases. This CDR3 spans 14 amino acids. The germline V gene has CDR1 SQVTM and CDR2 ANQGSEA. Trimming took 5 bases from V and 4 from J; bases not matched to a gene: 10. CDR3 bases: TGCAGCGTTCGAAGAGGGGGACAGACAGAGACCCAGTACTTC. Its translation: CSVRRGGQTETQYF.

The chain couples TRBV7-8 to TRBJ1-4; the match to TRBD1 covers 8 bases. Germline V gene data show CDR1 as SGHVS and CDR2 as FQNEAQ. Trimming cost V 1 base and J 8 bases; bases outside gene matches: 15. CDR3 length: 18 residues. The CDR3 DNA reads as TGTGCCAGCAGCTTAGGCTTGGGTCTGGGACAGGAAGGGGAAAAACTGTTTTTT. Its protein product is CASSLGLGLGQEGEKLFF.

The genes are TRBV7-9 and TRBJ2-7; D perhaps matches TRBD2 (6 bases). The germline CDR1 and CDR2 sequences are SEHNR and FQNEAQ (reference sequence). Trimming left V 5 bases short and J 3 bases short, with 14 bases between. The CDR3 consists of 14 residues. CDR3 coding DNA: TGTGCCAGCAGCCTCCGCGGGGAAATCTACGAGCAGTACGTC. Its translation is CASSLRGEIYEQYV.

This chain connects TRBV11-2 to TRBJ1-6; 7 bases match TRBD1. The CDR3 is 17 residues long. Trimming at V came to 5 bases and at J to 1 base, leaving 8 bases not matched to a gene. CDR1 is SGHAT and CDR2 is FQNNGV in the germline V gene. CDR3 protein: CASSNRQGVSYNSPLHF. The CDR3 nucleotides are TGTGCCAGCAGCAATCGACAGGGTGTATCCTATAATTCACCCCTCCACTTT.

The count of this clone is one. J is TRBJ1-1 and V is TRBV3-1 (or the pseudogene TRBV3-2); D possibly corresponds to TRBD1 (6 bases). CDR1 is LGHDT, CDR2 YNNKEL, per germline (reference sequence). CDR3 size: 15 residues. The V and J ends lost 4 bases and 6 bases respectively, with 18 bases between them. The CDR3 protein is CASSPIPQGIAEAFF. CDR3 DNA sequence: TGTGCCAGCAGCCCCATCCCACAGGGAATTGCTGAAGCTTTCTTT.

This clone was observed a single time. The V gene is TRBV19, the J gene TRBJ2-3; D might be TRBD1 (5 bases). The CDR3 consists of 14 residues. The ends were cut back, 3 bases at V and 0 bases at J, with 7 bases in the middle. CDR1 LNHDA and CDR2 SQIVND come from the germline V gene (reference sequence). The CDR3 region has the DNA TGTGCCAGTAGTATCCAGGGTAGCACAGATACGCAGTATTTT. The encoded protein is CASSIQGSTDTQYF.

With regard to this clone: The junction differs from germline at one of its ends, possibly a read error. The V and J genes are TRBV7-7 and TRBJ2-5; 10 nucleotides match TRBD1. The CDR3 runs 15 residues. The germline CDR1 and CDR2 sequences are SSHAT and FNYEAQ (reference sequence). The CDR3 sequence is CASSPGTGVGETQYF. The CDR3 DNA is TGTGCTAGCAGCCCCGGGACAGGGGTGGGAGAGACCCAGTACTTC.

The chain recombines TRBV6-4 with TRBJ1-1, with 10 bases aligning to TRBD1. V trimming: 4 bases; J trimming: 0 bases; junction bases outside the gene matches: 2. Germline V CDR1 and CDR2: MRHNA, SNTAGT. The CDR3 runs to 15 residues. The CDR3 DNA reads TGTGCCAGCAGTGCCGGGACAGGGGTGAACACTGAAGCTTTCTTT. It yields the protein CASSAGTGVNTEAFF.

Note on this clone: The identical CDR3 is also encoded by other nucleotide sequences in the sample. The V and J genes are TRBV30 and TRBJ2-3; 8 bases map to TRBD2. With 2 bases clipped from V and 0 bases from J, the junction kept 10 bases outside the gene matches. This CDR3 is 17 amino acids long. Germline V CDR1 and CDR2: GTSNPN, SVGIG (reference sequence). In DNA form, the CDR3 reads TGTGCCTGGAGTCCCCCCGGACTAGCTGCTAGCACAGATACGCAGTATTTT. Translation gives CAWSPPGLAASTDTQYF. The variable domain in full, completed from reference TRBV30 and TRBJ2-3, reads SQTIHQWPATLVQPVGSPLSLECTVEGTSNPNLYWYRQAAGRGLQLLFYSVGIGQISSEVPQNLSASRPQDRQFILSSKKLLLSDSGFYLCAWSPPGLAASTDTQYFGPGTRLTVL.

The rearrangement links TRBV7-2 to TRBJ1-1; a possible D gene is TRBD1 (6 bases). The germline CDR1 and CDR2 sequences are SGHTA and FQGNSA. Between the trimmed V and J ends, which lost 1 base and 4 bases, there was a span of 10 bases. This CDR3 spans 14 amino acids. Written as DNA, the CDR3 is TGTGCCAGCAGCTTAGAAGGGGGGGCCACTGAAGCTTTCTTT. It is translated as CASSLEGGATEAFF.

This clone was recorded at least ten times. The chain links TRBV2 to TRBJ2-7; perhaps TRBD1 as D (7 bases). Per the germline V gene, CDR1 is SNHLY and CDR2 is FYNNEI. The CDR3 covers 15 residues. The V gene lost 7 bases and the J gene lost 2 bases, with 18 bases spanning the gap. DNA for the CDR3: TGTGCCAGCAATCAGGGCAGGGGGGCAACCTACGAGCAGTACTTC. Protein: CASNQGRGATYEQYF. Variable domain in full (rest from reference TRBV2 and TRBJ2-7): EPEVTQTPSHQVTQMGQEVILRCVPISNHLYFYWYRQILGQKVEFLVSFYNNEISEKSEIFDDQFSVERPDGSNFTLKIRSTKLEDSAMYFCASNQGRGATYEQYFGPGTRLTVT.

The chain couples TRBV3-1 (or the pseudogene TRBV3-2) to TRBJ2-5, with 7 bases aligning to TRBD1. CDR3 size: 15 residues. Germline CDR1 LGHDT, CDR2 YNNKEL (reference sequence). Germline trimming cut 4 bases from V and 6 bases from J; bases unmatched to any gene: 11. CDR3 loop: CASSPSTGQAKTQYF. CDR3 coding DNA: TGTGCCAGCAGCCCGAGTACCGGACAGGCAAAGACCCAGTACTTC.

Regarding this clone: Additional DNA sequences in this sample encode the identical CDR3. The rearrangement joins TRBV18 to TRBJ2-1; D gene uncertain. Germline V gene lookup returns CDR1 KGHSH and CDR2 LQKENI. The CDR3 loop spans 12 amino acids. Deletions cut 1 base from V and 8 bases from J, with 6 bases between. The CDR3 reads CASSPQRDEQFF. The CDR3 DNA sequence: TGTGCCAGCTCACCACAGAGAGATGAGCAGTTCTTC. Looking up the rest from reference TRBV18 and TRBJ2-1 gives the full variable domain: NAGVMQNPRHLVRRRGQEARLRCSPMKGHSHVYWYRQLPEEGLKFMVYLQKENIIDESGMPKERFSAEFPKEGPSILRIQQVVRGDSAAYFCASSPQRDEQFFGPGTRLTVL.

This chain uses TRBV4-1 with TRBJ1-5; 10 bases map to TRBD1. With V trimmed by 2 bases and J by 5 bases, 6 bases remained unmatched. This CDR3 is built from 16 residues. Germline V gene data show CDR1 as MGHRA and CDR2 as YSYEKL. CDR3 nucleotide sequence: TGCGCCAGCAGCCAAAGCGTGGGACAGGGGTATCAGCCCCAGCATTTT. Its protein is CASSQSVGQGYQPQHF.

The chain has TRBV7-2 and TRBJ2-2, with 11 bases identical to TRBD2. V gave up 4 bases and J gave up 6 bases; unmatched junction bases: 10. The CDR3 has 17 residues. From germline, CDR1 is SGHTA and CDR2 FQGNSA. The CDR3 DNA reads as TGTGCCAGCAGCTCTGGGACTAGCGGTTTGGGGGCCGGGGAGCTGTTTTTT. Its protein is CASSSGTSGLGAGELFF.